These 17 T cell receptor beta chains originate from one sample sequenced in a study of T cell clones after liver transplantation. TCRdb keeps only in-frame clones here, not all; method: immunoSEQ multiplex PCR. This sample has about 120,000 clones, with about nine tenths found just once. The starting material was CD4+ T cells from blood, obtained 12 months after liver transplant. The origin of the receptors is a human patient who received a liver transplant. Some T cells may trace back to the graft donor.

This clone has just a few counts. The chain couples TRBV7-3 to TRBJ1-1, with D uncertain. Germline values: CDR1 SGHTA, CDR2 FQGTGA. The CDR3 consists of 13 residues. V was trimmed by 0 bases and J by 0 bases, leaving 2 bases between them. The CDR3 bases are TGTGCCAGCAGCTTAACGGTGAACACTGAAGCTTTCTTT. Translated, it gives CASSLTVNTEAFF.

The rearrangement links TRBV5-1 to TRBJ2-5; D is ambiguous. Germline V gene lookup returns CDR1 SGHRS and CDR2 YFSETQ. CDR3 length: 13 amino acids. V lost 1 base to trimming and J lost 3 bases, with 7 bases between them. The CDR3 is CASSLRLEETQYF. In nucleotides, the CDR3 is TGCGCCAGCAGCTTGAGGCTAGAAGAGACCCAGTACTTC.

The chain carries TRBV5-4 and TRBJ1-2; TRBD1 might be the D (6 bases). This CDR3 has 14 amino acids. Trimming removed 4 bases at V and 4 bases at J, with 14 bases between. Germline CDR1 and CDR2: SGHNT and YYREEE (reference sequence). The CDR3, as DNA: TGTGCCAGCAGCGACCAACAGGGTAGCTATGGCTACACCTTC. This translates into CASSDQQGSYGYTF.

The rearrangement links TRBV7-2 to TRBJ1-5; 7 nucleotides align to TRBD1. The CDR3 runs to 16 residues. V trimming: 5 bases; J trimming: 5 bases; junction bases outside the gene matches: 12. CDR1 and CDR2 from the germline V gene are SGHTA and FQGNSA. CDR3 in amino acids: CASSERQGVRDQPQHF. The CDR3 DNA reads TGTGCCAGCAGCGAAAGACAGGGAGTGAGAGATCAGCCCCAGCATTTT.

This clone was detected only once. The J gene is TRBJ2-7, the V gene TRBV6-6; 7 nucleotides match TRBD1. The CDR3 extends over 14 amino acids. Germline loops: CDR1 MNHNY, CDR2 SVGAGI (reference sequence). V was pared by 6 bases and J by 2 bases, with 7 bases of the junction left unmatched. In DNA, the CDR3 is TGTGCCAGCAGAAACAGGGGAATCCCCTACGAGCAGTACTTC. Translation gives CASRNRGIPYEQYF.

The V and J genes are TRBV9 and TRBJ2-2; possibly TRBD1 for D (5 bases). Germline loops: CDR1 SGDLS, CDR2 YYNGEE. The length of the CDR3 is 15 residues. Between the trimmed V and J ends, which lost 4 bases and 6 bases, there was a span of 16 bases. Here the CDR3 reads CASSPRGSGAGELFF. The CDR3 DNA reads TGTGCCAGCAGCCCTAGGGGCTCTGGCGCCGGGGAGCTGTTTTTT.

CDR3 sequence: CAWSPTGDAYGYTF. DNA for the CDR3: TGTGCCTGGAGTCCCACAGGGGACGCCTATGGCTACACCTTC. The V and J genes are TRBV30 and TRBJ1-2; 7 nucleotides agree with TRBD1. This CDR3 is built from 14 residues. Germline CDR1 reads GTSNPN; CDR2 reads SVGIG (reference sequence). J was trimmed by 4 bases and V by 2 bases; bases with no gene match: 7.

The chain links TRBV6-5 to TRBJ2-7, with D unclear. The CDR3 contains 13 residues. The V gene lost 7 bases and the J gene lost 5 bases, with 15 bases spanning the gap. CDR1 and CDR2 (germline): MNHEY, SVGAGI. The CDR3 reads CASTDPVPHEQYF. The CDR3 DNA reads as TGTGCCAGCACCGACCCCGTGCCCCACGAGCAGTACTTC.

The gene calls are TRBV4-2 and TRBJ2-2; D perhaps matches TRBD2 (5 bases). V was cut by 0 bases and J by 7 bases, with 15 bases left in between. Germline V gives CDR1 LGHNA, CDR2 YNFKEQ. This CDR3 has 16 amino acids. The CDR3, as DNA: TGTGCCAGCAGCCAAGATACCCTGGGAGTGGGCGGGGAGCTGTTTTTT. This gives the protein CASSQDTLGVGGELFF.

A few counts support this clone. The J gene is TRBJ1-1, the V gene TRBV6-1; D gene ambiguous. The CDR3 is 14 amino acids. Trimming took off 10 bases at V and 0 bases at J, with 15 bases between the two ends. Germline values: CDR1 MNHNS, CDR2 SASEGT. The DNA for the CDR3 is TGTGCCACCGTTGGGGTGCATCTGAACACTGAAGCTTTCTTT. Amino acids: CATVGVHLNTEAFF.

The chain has TRBV6-1 and TRBJ2-7; D call uncertain. Germline V gives CDR1 MNHNS, CDR2 SASEGT. CDR3 length equals 16 residues. The V gene lost 2 bases and the J gene lost 1 base, with 15 bases spanning the gap. CDR3 in amino acids: CASSELRRDGSYEQYF. CDR3 DNA: TGTGCCAGCAGTGAATTGAGACGAGACGGTTCCTACGAGCAGTACTTC.

The chain links TRBV7-2 to TRBJ2-2; TRBD2 matches at 8 bases. This CDR3 spans 17 amino acids. Germline V gene sequence: CDR1 SGHTA, CDR2 FQGNSA. The V segment lost 5 bases and the J segment 2 bases; nucleotides outside the gene matches: 10. The CDR3, as DNA: TGTGCCAGCAGCGAAGGTCCCGGGAGGGCCAACACCGGGGAGCTGTTTTTT. Translation: CASSEGPGRANTGELFF.

The chain joins TRBV19 to TRBJ2-3, with 12 bases identical to TRBD2. V shed 3 bases and J 10 bases; nucleotides not matched to a gene: 11. Germline CDR1 and CDR2: LNHDA and SQIVND (reference sequence). CDR3 length equals 16 residues. CDR3 in DNA: TGTGCCAGTAGTATCTCTAGCGGGAGGGCCGACGTAGCGCAGTATTTT. Amino acid sequence: CASSISSGRADVAQYF.

This rearrangement joins TRBV5-4 to TRBJ2-3; D is uncertain. V gave up 0 bases and J gave up 3 bases, with 11 bases separating them. The germline CDR1 and CDR2 sequences are SGHNT and YYREEE (reference sequence). The CDR3 contains 15 residues. The CDR3 sequence is CASSLGGAETDTQYF. The CDR3 bases are TGTGCCAGCAGCTTGGGCGGTGCGGAGACAGATACGCAGTATTTT.

J is TRBJ2-7 and V is TRBV4-1; perhaps D is TRBD1 or TRBD2 (5 bases each). In germline, CDR1 is MGHRA, CDR2 YSYEKL. V dropped 0 bases and J dropped 6 bases, with 21 bases sitting between them. The CDR3 is 17 residues long. The CDR3 DNA sequence: TGCGCCAGCAGCCAAGATCTCGTGGGCAGACCAGGGACCGAGCAGTACTTC. Amino acid sequence: CASSQDLVGRPGTEQYF.

The genes are TRBV27 and TRBJ2-2; TRBD1 aligns across 7 bases. Trimming at V came to 8 bases and at J to 0 bases, leaving 6 bases not matched to a gene. Germline lookup yields CDR1 MNHEY and CDR2 SMNVEV (reference sequence). The CDR3 covers 15 residues. The CDR3 reads CASGRQGTNTGELFF. As DNA, the CDR3 is TGTGCCAGCGGAAGACAGGGAACGAACACCGGGGAGCTGTTTTTT.

A note on this clone: Other DNA sequences in this sample translate to the same CDR3. The chain carries TRBV5-1 and TRBJ2-1; no definite D call. This CDR3 region has 13 residues. V lost 3 bases and J lost 8, with 12 bases in between. From germline, CDR1 is SGHRS and CDR2 YFSETQ. CDR3 in DNA: TGCGCCAGCAGCTCTGGATCGGGCGATGAGCAGTTCTTC. Residues: CASSSGSGDEQFF. The whole variable domain, remainder taken from reference TRBV5-1 and TRBJ2-1, is KAGVTQTPRYLIKTRGQQVTLSCSPISGHRSVSWYQQTPGQGLQFLFEYFSETQRNKGNFPGRFSGRQFSNSRSEMNVSTLELGDSALYLCASSSGSGDEQFFGPGTRLTVL.